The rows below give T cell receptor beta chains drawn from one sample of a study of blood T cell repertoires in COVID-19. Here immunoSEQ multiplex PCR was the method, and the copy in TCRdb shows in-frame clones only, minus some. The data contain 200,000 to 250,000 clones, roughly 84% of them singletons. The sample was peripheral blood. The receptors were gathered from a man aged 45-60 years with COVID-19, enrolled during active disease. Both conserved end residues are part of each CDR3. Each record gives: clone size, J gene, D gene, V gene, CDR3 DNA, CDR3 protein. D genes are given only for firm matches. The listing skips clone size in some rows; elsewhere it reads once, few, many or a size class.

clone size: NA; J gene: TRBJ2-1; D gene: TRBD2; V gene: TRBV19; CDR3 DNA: TGTGCCAGTAGCCCACTGGGACTAGCGGGAGATCATGAGCAGTTCTTC; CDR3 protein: CASSPLGLAGDHEQFF
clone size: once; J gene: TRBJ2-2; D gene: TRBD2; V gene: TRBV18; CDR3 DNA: TGTGCCAGCTCACCACCGATCGCGGGGGCGAACACCGGGGAGCTGTTTTTT; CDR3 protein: CASSPPIAGANTGELFF
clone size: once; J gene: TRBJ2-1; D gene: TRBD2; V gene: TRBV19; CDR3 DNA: TGTGCCAGTAGTATAAGAGCGGGAGGGGGGGAAGGTGAGCAGTTCTTC; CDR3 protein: CASSIRAGGGEGEQFF
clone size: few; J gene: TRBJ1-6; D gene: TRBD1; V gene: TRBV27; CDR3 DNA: TGTGCCAGCAGCCCGTACGGGACAGGGGCCGCCGGATACTATAATTCACCCCTCCACTTT; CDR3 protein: CASSPYGTGAAGYYNSPLHF
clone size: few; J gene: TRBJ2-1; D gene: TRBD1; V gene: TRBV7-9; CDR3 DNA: TGTGCCAGCAGTTCCGCGGACAGGGTCTTCTACAATGAGCAGTTCTTC; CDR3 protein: CASSSADRVFYNEQFF
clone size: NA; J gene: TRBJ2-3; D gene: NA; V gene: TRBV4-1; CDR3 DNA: TGCGCCAGCAGCCAAGTCCAGGGCACAGATACGCAGTATTTT; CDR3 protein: CASSQVQGTDTQYF
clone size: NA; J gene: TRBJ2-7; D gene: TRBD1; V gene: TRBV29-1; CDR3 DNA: TGCAGCGTAGCCGACAGGGCCGACGAGCAGTACTTC; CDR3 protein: CSVADRADEQYF
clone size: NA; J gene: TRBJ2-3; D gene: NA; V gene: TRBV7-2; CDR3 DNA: TGTGCCAGCAGCTTAGTTTGGCCGAAAGATACGCAGTATTTT; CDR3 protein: CASSLVWPKDTQYF
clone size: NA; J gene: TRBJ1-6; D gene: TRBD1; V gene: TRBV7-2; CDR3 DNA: TGTGCCAGCAGCCCCCGGGACAGAAGCTCCTATAATTCACCCCTCCACTTT; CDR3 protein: CASSPRDRSSYNSPLHF
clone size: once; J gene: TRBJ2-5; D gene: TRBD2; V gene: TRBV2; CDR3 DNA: TGTGCCAGCAGTGAGGAGCGGGAGTGGGGGACCCAGTACTTC; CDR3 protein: CASSEEREWGTQYF
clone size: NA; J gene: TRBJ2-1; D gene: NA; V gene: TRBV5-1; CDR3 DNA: TGCGCCAGCAGCTTCAATCAAAATGAGCAGTTCTTC; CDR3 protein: CASSFNQNEQFF
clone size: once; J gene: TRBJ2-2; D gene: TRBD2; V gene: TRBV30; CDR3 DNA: TGTGCCTGGAACGAAGGGCTAGCGGGAGCCGGGGAGCTGTTTTTT; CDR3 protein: CAWNEGLAGAGELFF
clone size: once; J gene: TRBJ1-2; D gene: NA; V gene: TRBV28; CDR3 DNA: TGTGCCAGCAGTTTATCCAGGGGTGGCTACACCTTC; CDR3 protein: CASSLSRGGYTF
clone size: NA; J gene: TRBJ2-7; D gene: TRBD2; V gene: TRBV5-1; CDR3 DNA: TGCGCCAGCAGTCAAGGACTAGTAGTTAGCTACGAGCAGTACTTC; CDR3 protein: CASSQGLVVSYEQYF
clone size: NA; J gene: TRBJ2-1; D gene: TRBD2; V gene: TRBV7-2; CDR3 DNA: TGTGCCAGCAGCCTAACCGGGACTAGCGGTCACAATGAGCAGTTCTTC; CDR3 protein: CASSLTGTSGHNEQFF
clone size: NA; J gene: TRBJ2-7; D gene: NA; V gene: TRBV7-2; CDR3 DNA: TGTGCCAGCAGCTTAGGGTTGGGGGGTTACGAGCAGTACTTC; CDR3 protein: CASSLGLGGYEQYF
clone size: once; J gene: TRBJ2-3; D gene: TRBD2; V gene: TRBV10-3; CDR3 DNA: TGTGCCATCAGCCTAGCGGGGACCTCCGGTACGCAGTATTTT; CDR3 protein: CAISLAGTSGTQYF